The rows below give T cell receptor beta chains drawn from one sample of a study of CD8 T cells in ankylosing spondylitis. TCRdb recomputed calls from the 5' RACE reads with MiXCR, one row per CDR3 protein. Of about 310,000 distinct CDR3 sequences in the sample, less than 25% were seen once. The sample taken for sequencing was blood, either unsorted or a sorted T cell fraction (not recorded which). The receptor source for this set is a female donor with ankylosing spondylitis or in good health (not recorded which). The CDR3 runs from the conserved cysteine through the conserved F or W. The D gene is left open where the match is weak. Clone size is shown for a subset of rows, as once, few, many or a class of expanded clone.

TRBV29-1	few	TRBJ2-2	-	TGCAGCGTTGTAGGTAGCGGGAACACCGGGGAGCTGTTTTTT	CSVVGSGNTGELFF
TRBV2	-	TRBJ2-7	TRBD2	TGTGCCAGCAGTGCAAATCTACTAGCGGGAGACCCCGAGCAGTACTTC	CASSANLLAGDPEQYF
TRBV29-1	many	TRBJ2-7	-	TGCAGCGTTGGGGGAGGAACAGGCCCTCAAGCCTACGAGCAGTACTTC	CSVGGGTGPQAYEQYF
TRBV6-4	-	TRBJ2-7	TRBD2	TGTGCCAGCAGTGACCCCGGGCTAGCGGGAGAGGGGGCCTACGAGCAGTACTTC	CASSDPGLAGEGAYEQYF
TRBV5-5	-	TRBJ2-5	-	TGTGCCAGCAGCAACACAGGGGAGACCCAGTACTTC	CASSNTGETQYF
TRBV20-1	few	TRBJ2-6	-	TGCAGTCCCGGGACCGCGGACCCTGGGGCCAACGTCCTGACTTTC	CSPGTADPGANVLTF
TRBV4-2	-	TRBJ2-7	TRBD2	TGTGCCAGCAGCTCCTACCCGACTAGCGGGTCCTACGAGCAGTACTTC	CASSSYPTSGSYEQYF
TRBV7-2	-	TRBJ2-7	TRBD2	TGTGCCAGCAGCTCACCTAGCGGGAGGGCCCGCGAGCAGTACTTC	CASSSPSGRAREQYF
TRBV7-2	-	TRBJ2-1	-	TGTGCCAGCAGCTTAGCAGGGGCGGATGAGCAGTTCTTC	CASSLAGADEQFF
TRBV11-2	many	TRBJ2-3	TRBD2	TGTGCCAGCAGCCGACCAACTAGCGGAGCGGGATCTGGCACAGATACGCAGTATTTT	CASSRPTSGAGSGTDTQYF
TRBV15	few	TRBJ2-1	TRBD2	TGTGCCACCAGCAGAGATTTGCCGGGACTAGCGGGAGGGCCTAGGGATGAGCAGTTCTTC	CATSRDLPGLAGGPRDEQFF
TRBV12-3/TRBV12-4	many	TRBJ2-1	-	TGTGCCAGCATCATCGGCTTTACCGCCTACAATGAGCAGTTCTTC	CASIIGFTAYNEQFF
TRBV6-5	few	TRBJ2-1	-	TGTGCCAGCAGTTCCGGACTACGCCCCTACAATGAGCAGTTCTTC	CASSSGLRPYNEQFF
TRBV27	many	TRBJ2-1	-	TGTGCCAGCAGTCCATCCTACGGGAATGAGCAGTTCTTC	CASSPSYGNEQFF
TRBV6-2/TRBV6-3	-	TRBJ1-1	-	TGTGCCAGCAGTTACGATCGGGGATGGGTCTTTACTGAAGCTTTCTTT	CASSYDRGWVFTEAFF
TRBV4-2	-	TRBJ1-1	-	TGTGCCAGCAGCCCGGGGCTCCTCTCCCGGCTGGGAGCTTTCTTT	CASSPGLLSRLGAFF
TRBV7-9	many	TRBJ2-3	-	TGTGCCAGCAGCTTGTCAGGCACAGATACGCAGTATTTT	CASSLSGTDTQYF
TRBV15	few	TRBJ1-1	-	TGTGCCACCATGACGAACACTGAAGCTTTCTTT	CATMTNTEAFF
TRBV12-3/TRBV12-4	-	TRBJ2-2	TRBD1	TGTGCCAGCAGGGGACAGGGGGACACCGGGGAGCTGTTTTTT	CASRGQGDTGELFF
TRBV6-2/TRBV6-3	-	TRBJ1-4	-	TGTGCCAGCATGGAGGACCGACCTGGAAAACTGTTTTTT	CASMEDRPGKLFF
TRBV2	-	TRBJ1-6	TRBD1	TGTGCCAGCAAACTGACAGGGGGATTTGATAATTCACCCCTCCACTTT	CASKLTGGFDNSPLHF
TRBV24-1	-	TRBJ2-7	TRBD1	TGTGCCACCAGTGAGACTGACAGGGGAGGCGAGCAGTACTTC	CATSETDRGGEQYF
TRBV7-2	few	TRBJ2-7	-	TGTGCCAGCAGCCCCGGAGGGGCGCTCTACGAGCAGTACTTC	CASSPGGALYEQYF
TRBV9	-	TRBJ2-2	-	TGTGCCAGCAGCGTCCGACCTCCAACGTCGAACACCGGGGAGCTGTTTTTT	CASSVRPPTSNTGELFF
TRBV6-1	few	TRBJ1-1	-	TGTGCCAGCAGGACCGGACAGAACACTGAAGCTTTCTTT	CASRTGQNTEAFF
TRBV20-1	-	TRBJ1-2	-	TGCAGTGCTAGAGATCCCCGCAACTATGGCTACACCTTC	CSARDPRNYGYTF
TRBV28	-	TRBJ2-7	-	TGTGCCAGCAGTCCGGCCGCCGGGACGAATTACGAGCAGTACTTC	CASSPAAGTNYEQYF
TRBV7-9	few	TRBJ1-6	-	TGTGCCAGCAGCTTAAACGGGATTAATTCACCCCTCCACTTT	CASSLNGINSPLHF
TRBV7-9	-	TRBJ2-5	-	TGTGCCAGCCTAGACCGTGAAGGGACCCAGTACTTC	CASLDREGTQYF
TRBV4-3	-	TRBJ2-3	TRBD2	TGCGCCAGCAGCCAGACACTAGCGGGAGAGCCTAGGCAGTATTTT	CASSQTLAGEPRQYF
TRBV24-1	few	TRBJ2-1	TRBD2	TGTGCCACCAGTGATCCTAAACGCAGCGGGAGGGGTAAAAATGAGCAGTTCTTC	CATSDPKRSGRGKNEQFF
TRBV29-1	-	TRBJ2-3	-	TGCAGCGCCGAGGTGGATACGCAGTATTTT	CSAEVDTQYF
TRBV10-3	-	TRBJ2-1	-	TGTGCCATCAGCCATAGCGATGTCTACAATGAGCAGTTCTTC	CAISHSDVYNEQFF
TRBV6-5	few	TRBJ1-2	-	TGTGCCAGCAGTTACTCTCCAGGGGCCCTCGCTCTTAACTATGGCTACACCTTC	CASSYSPGALALNYGYTF
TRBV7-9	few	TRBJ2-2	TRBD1	TGTGCCAGCAGCCCCCGGGCAGGGGGCTCCACCGGGGAGCTGTTTTTT	CASSPRAGGSTGELFF
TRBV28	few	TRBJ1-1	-	TGTGCCAGCAGCATGACCCTGATGAACACTGAAGCTTTCTTT	CASSMTLMNTEAFF
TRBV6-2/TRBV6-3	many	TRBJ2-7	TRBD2	TGTGCCAGCAGTTTTTCCCGACCTAGCGGGGCCTACGAGCAGTACTTC	CASSFSRPSGAYEQYF
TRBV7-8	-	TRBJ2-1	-	TGTGCCAGCAGCTTTAATGGGTGGAATGAGCAGTTCTTC	CASSFNGWNEQFF
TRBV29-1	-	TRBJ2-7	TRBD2	TGCAGCGTTGACGAGCGGGGCGTAGGGGAGCAGTACTTC	CSVDERGVGEQYF
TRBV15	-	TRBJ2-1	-	TGTGCCACCAGCAGAGTAGCGACAAACTACTACAATGAGCAGTTCTTC	CATSRVATNYYNEQFF
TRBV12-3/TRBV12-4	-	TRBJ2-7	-	TGTGCCAGCAGTCCATTAGAACCAGGGTACGCCTACGAGCAGTACTTC	CASSPLEPGYAYEQYF
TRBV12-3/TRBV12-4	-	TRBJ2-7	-	TGTGCCAGCAGTTGGGGCAGGGCGTACGAGCAGTACTTC	CASSWGRAYEQYF
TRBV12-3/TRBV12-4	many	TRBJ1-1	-	TGTGCCAGCAGTTTGGGGGAAGGCACTGAAGCTTTCTTT	CASSLGEGTEAFF
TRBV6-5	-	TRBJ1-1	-	TGTGCCAGCAGTGGACAGTTTGAAGCTTTCTTT	CASSGQFEAFF
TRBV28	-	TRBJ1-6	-	TGTGCCAGCAGTTCGGGACGCCTAGTCCACTTT	CASSSGRLVHF
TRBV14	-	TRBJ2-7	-	TGTGCCAGCAGCAGAGGGCCAGCATTCTCCTACGAGCAGTACTTC	CASSRGPAFSYEQYF
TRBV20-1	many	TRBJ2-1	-	TGCAGTGCTCAACCCCACGGCAATGAGCAGTTCTTC	CSAQPHGNEQFF
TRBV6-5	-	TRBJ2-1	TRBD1	TGTGCCAGCAGTTACTCGCCAGGGGGCAAGAATGAGCAGTTCTTC	CASSYSPGGKNEQFF
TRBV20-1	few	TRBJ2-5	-	TGCAGTGCCGCGCGGGGACGCCAACAAGAGACCCAGTACTTC	CSAARGRQQETQYF
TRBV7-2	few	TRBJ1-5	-	TGTGCCAGCAGCCTCACCCTGACAGCCTCCCAGCCCCAGCATTTT	CASSLTLTASQPQHF
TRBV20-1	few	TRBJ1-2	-	TGCAGTGCTAGACCCCCCCGCTTCCTCTATGGCTACACCTTC	CSARPPRFLYGYTF
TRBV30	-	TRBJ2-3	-	TGTGCCTGGACCCCGACGGGGCGGGGCTCAGATACGCAGTATTTT	CAWTPTGRGSDTQYF
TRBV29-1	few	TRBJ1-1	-	TGCAGCGTTGAGGGAACAGAATCAAAGGGTCTGGCTTTCTTT	CSVEGTESKGLAFF
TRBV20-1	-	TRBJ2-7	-	TGCAGTGCTAGAGGTAGTGGGACCACCTCTGGCGAGCAGTACTTC	CSARGSGTTSGEQYF
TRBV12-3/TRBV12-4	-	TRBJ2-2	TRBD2	TGTGCCAGCAGACTAGCGGGACTGAACACCGGGGAGCTGTTTTTT	CASRLAGLNTGELFF